These 24 T cell receptor beta chains share one sample of origin, sequenced in a study of control samples from healthy donors and cancer patients. Method: immunoSEQ multiplex PCR; TCRdb's copy keeps in-frame clones and lacks some. The repertoire holds 120,000 to 150,000 clones, with 88% as singletons. Sequencing was done on a sample of blood. The receptors stem from a woman in her 30s in good health.

The V and J genes are TRBV5-8 and TRBJ2-1, with 7 bases lining up with TRBD2. The trim removed 7 bases at V and 8 bases at J, leaving 18 bases unmatched. This CDR3 spans 16 amino acids. Germline V gene lookup returns CDR1 SGHTS and CDR2 YDEGEE. This chain's CDR3 is CASLPGLTPPADEQFF. CDR3 DNA: TGTGCCAGCCTGCCGGGACTAACACCCCCAGCCGATGAGCAGTTCTTC.

V gene TRBV28 combines with J gene TRBJ1-1; TRBD1 is a possible D gene (6 bases). Germline lookup yields CDR1 MDHEN and CDR2 SYDVKM. The CDR3 loop spans 15 amino acids. V gave up 5 bases and J gave up 1 base, with 14 bases separating them. This CDR3 is CASSRSRGGNTEAFF. The DNA for the CDR3 is TGTGCCAGCAGTCGAAGTCGAGGGGGGAACACTGAAGCTTTCTTT.

The chain employs TRBV24-1 and TRBJ2-3; maybe TRBD1 (6 bases). V was clipped by 6 bases and J by 5 bases, with 14 bases between them. This CDR3 is built from 14 residues. The V gene's germline CDR1 is KGHDR and CDR2 SFDVKD. This CDR3 is CATSLAGVQDTQYF. The CDR3 DNA sequence: TGTGCCACCAGTTTGGCAGGGGTCCAAGATACGCAGTATTTT.

This sequence joins TRBV7-9 and TRBJ1-4; a weak D match, TRBD1 (6 bases). Looked up from germline, CDR1 is SEHNR and CDR2 is FQNEAQ (reference sequence). The CDR3 covers 15 residues. V was pared by 1 base and J by 8 bases, with 14 bases between. Written as DNA, the CDR3 is TGTGCCAGCAGCTTAGGGGGGACACTTTGGGAAAAACTGTTTTTT. Its protein is CASSLGGTLWEKLFF.

The chain combines TRBV19 with TRBJ2-5; 10 bases are shared with TRBD2. Per the germline V gene, CDR1 is LNHDA and CDR2 is SQIVND (reference sequence). V trimming: 1 base; J trimming: 1 base; junction bases outside the gene matches: 6. The CDR3 runs to 17 residues. CDR3 loop: CASSIGKGLAVQETQYF. The CDR3 bases are TGTGCCAGTAGTATAGGAAAAGGACTAGCGGTCCAAGAGACCCAGTACTTC.

The chain links TRBV3-1 (or the pseudogene TRBV3-2) to TRBJ1-1; tentatively, D is TRBD1 (6 bases). The CDR3 is made up of 14 amino acids. The V end was cut by 8 bases, the J end by 1 base, with 14 bases between. Germline lookup yields CDR1 LGHDT and CDR2 YNNKEL (reference sequence). In nucleotides, the CDR3 is TGTGCCAGCGTGGACAGACTTGGGAACACTGAAGCTTTCTTT. Its translation: CASVDRLGNTEAFF.

The rearrangement uses TRBV29-1 and TRBJ1-5; D is possibly TRBD1 (6 bases). Germline V lookup: CDR1 SQVTM, CDR2 ANQGSEA. The CDR3 has 13 amino acids. The V gene lost 6 bases and the J gene lost 1 base, with 10 bases spanning the gap. The CDR3 nucleotides read TGCAGCGTAGCGGACAGAAGCAATCAGCCCCAGCATTTT. Translation gives CSVADRSNQPQHF.

The J gene is TRBJ2-2, the V gene TRBV14, with D tentatively TRBD2 (5 bases). CDR3 length: 15 residues. Looked up from germline, CDR1 is SGHDN and CDR2 is FVKESK. Trimming stripped 7 bases from V and 6 bases from J, with 18 bases between. This CDR3 is CASTRGLGFAGELFF. CDR3 DNA: TGTGCCAGCACCCGGGGTCTAGGGTTCGCCGGGGAGCTGTTTTTT.

This chain links TRBV5-6 with TRBJ2-5; 10 bases are a match to TRBD2. Germline CDR1 reads SGHDT; CDR2 reads YYEEEE. Trimming at V came to 4 bases and at J to 5 bases, leaving 8 bases not matched to a gene. CDR3 length: 15 residues. In nucleotides, the CDR3 is TGTGCCAGCAGCAGTGGACTAGCGGAGGGGGAGACCCAGTACTTC. Residues: CASSSGLAEGETQYF. Using reference TRBV5-6 and TRBJ2-5 for the parts outside the CDR3, the full variable domain is DAGVTQSPTHLIKTRGQQVTLRCSPKSGHDTVSWYQQALGQGPQFIFQYYEEEERQRGNFPDRFSGHQFPNYSSELNVNALLLGDSALYLCASSSGLAEGETQYFGPGTRLLVL.

This chain links TRBV18 with TRBJ2-5, with D perhaps TRBD2 (5 bases). The germline gives CDR1 KGHSH, CDR2 LQKENI. V was cut by 3 bases and J by 2 bases, with 16 bases left in between. This CDR3 is 16 amino acids long. CDR3 sequence reads: CASSPPTSGIQETQYF. The DNA of the CDR3 is TGTGCCAGCTCACCCCCTACAAGCGGTATACAAGAGACCCAGTACTTC.

The J gene is TRBJ1-4, the V gene TRBV20-1; D ambiguous. Trimming removed 6 bases from V and 8 bases from J, with 19 bases in between. CDR1 is DFQATT and CDR2 is SNEGSKA in the germline V gene (reference sequence). CDR3 length: 14 amino acids. Here the CDR3 DNA reads TGCAGTGCGAGTCAAAGCTGGATGGGGGAAAAACTGTTTTTT. Its protein is CSASQSWMGEKLFF.

CDR3 sequence: CASSPSGGPYGYTF. The CDR3 DNA is TGTGCCAGCTCACCATCAGGTGGCCCCTATGGCTACACCTTC. The V gene is TRBV18, the J gene TRBJ1-2; the D is unclear. Germline V lookup: CDR1 KGHSH, CDR2 LQKENI. This CDR3 region has 14 residues. Trimming cost V 2 bases and J 4 bases, with 11 bases left between them.

The V call is TRBV9, the J call TRBJ1-1; D call uncertain. CDR1 and CDR2 from the germline V gene are SGDLS and YYNGEE. The germline V and J ends were trimmed by 3 bases and 0 bases, with 12 bases remaining between them. CDR3 length equals 15 residues. The CDR3 reads CASSESVLMNTEAFF. CDR3 DNA: TGTGCCAGCAGCGAGTCAGTTCTTATGAACACTGAAGCTTTCTTT.

The V call is TRBV6-6, the J call TRBJ1-4, with TRBD1 matching over 8 bases. The V gene end was trimmed by 5 bases and the J gene end by 4 bases; junction bases not matched to a gene: 9. Germline-derived CDR1 and CDR2 are MNHNY and SVGAGI (reference sequence). The CDR3 consists of 16 residues. For the CDR3, the DNA is TGTGCCAGCAGTCGAGCCGGGACAGGCGTTAATGAAAAACTGTTTTTT. Translated, it gives CASSRAGTGVNEKLFF.

This clone appeared many times. The chain uses TRBV27 and TRBJ2-7; 7 nucleotides match TRBD1. Germline assignment: CDR1 MNHEY and CDR2 SMNVEV (reference sequence). This CDR3 contains 14 residues. The V gene end was trimmed by 5 bases and the J gene end by 5 bases; junction bases not matched to a gene: 9. The CDR3 region has the DNA TGTGCCAGCAGTAGGATGGCAGGGGGACACGAGCAGTACTTC. It translates to CASSRMAGGHEQYF.

The chain is built from TRBV6-1 and TRBJ1-6; no reliable D call. Germline CDR1 MNHNS, CDR2 SASEGT. The CDR3 contains 13 residues. The V end was cut by 2 bases, the J end by 7 bases, with 6 bases between. The chain's CDR3 is CASSENKNSPLHF. The CDR3 nucleotides read TGTGCCAGCAGTGAAAACAAGAATTCACCCCTCCACTTT.

For the CDR3, the DNA is TGTGCCAGCAGCGTAGCGTACAGGGGCACTGAAGCTTTCTTT. It translates to CASSVAYRGTEAFF. The chain employs TRBV9 and TRBJ1-1, with TRBD1 matching 7 bases. Germline CDR1 SGDLS, CDR2 YYNGEE. This CDR3 has 14 amino acids. The V and J ends lost 0 bases and 4 bases, in that order; junction bases with no gene match: 3.

The chain has TRBV6-6 and TRBJ2-3; D remains unclear. Trimming stripped 3 bases from V and 2 bases from J, with 9 bases between. Germline V gene sequence: CDR1 MNHNY, CDR2 SVGAGI (reference sequence). The CDR3 totals 14 residues. CDR3 region: CASSYYRATDTQYF. The DNA of the CDR3 is TGTGCCAGCAGTTATTACCGGGCCACAGATACGCAGTATTTT.

V is TRBV7-2 and J is TRBJ2-1, with D maybe TRBD2 (6 bases). V lost 1 base, J lost 0 bases, and 7 bases lay in between. This CDR3 has 15 residues. Germline V gene lookup returns CDR1 SGHTA and CDR2 FQGNSA. The CDR3 protein is CASSLDGSSYNEQFF. DNA of the CDR3: TGTGCCAGCAGCTTAGACGGGAGCTCCTACAATGAGCAGTTCTTC.

The CDR3 loop reads CSVEGVGTSPYEQYF. The CDR3 DNA is TGCAGCGTTGAAGGGGTAGGGACTAGCCCCTACGAGCAGTACTTC. The chain has TRBV29-1 and TRBJ2-7; TRBD2 matches 9 bases. Germline lookup yields CDR1 SQVTM and CDR2 ANQGSEA. This CDR3 has 15 amino acids. J was trimmed by 2 bases and V by 1 base; bases with no gene match: 6.

The rearrangement uses TRBV5-5 and TRBJ1-2; D call uncertain. Germline CDR1 SGHKS, CDR2 YYEKEE (reference sequence). Trimming stripped 0 bases from V and 7 bases from J, with 13 bases between. The CDR3 has 14 amino acids. The CDR3 DNA reads TGTGCCAGCAGCTTGGACAGTGGTATGGGTGGCTACACCTTC. The encoded protein is CASSLDSGMGGYTF.

The rearrangement uses TRBV7-3 and TRBJ2-2, with D maybe TRBD2 (6 bases). The germline V gene encodes CDR1 SGHTA and CDR2 FQGTGA. V was pared by 1 base and J by 7 bases, with 19 bases between. The CDR3 sequence is 17 residues long. The CDR3 DNA reads TGTGCCAGCAGCTTAATGGGCTCGGGAGAAGCGAACGGGGAGCTGTTTTTT. This translates into CASSLMGSGEANGELFF.

The V call is TRBV5-6, the J call TRBJ2-1, with 8 nucleotides matching TRBD2. The junction had 14 bases not matched to a gene; V was cut back by 1 base and J by 8 bases. The germline CDR1 and CDR2 sequences are SGHDT and YYEEEE. The length of the CDR3 is 17 residues. This CDR3 reads CASSLLRGRSAGDEQFF. The CDR3 region has the DNA TGTGCCAGCAGCTTGCTGCGCGGGAGGTCGGCCGGCGATGAGCAGTTCTTC.

The CDR3 region is CASSLDHNYGYTF. The CDR3 DNA sequence: TGTGCCAGCAGTTTAGACCATAACTATGGCTACACCTTC. The chain employs TRBV28 and TRBJ1-2; D ambiguous. The germline CDR1 and CDR2 sequences are MDHEN and SYDVKM. The CDR3 is 13 amino acids. Trimming removed 2 bases from V and 1 base from J, with 5 bases in between.